These 22 T cell receptor beta chains share one sample of origin, sequenced in a study of OX40 agonist ivuxolimab in advanced cancers. TCRdb keeps only in-frame clones here, not all; method: immunoSEQ multiplex PCR. The sample lists roughly 72,000 clones; roughly 89% were seen once. The sample consisted of CD4+ or CD8+ T cells sorted from blood, taken in a trial of the OX40 agonist ivuxolimab. These receptors were taken from an adult with an advanced solid tumor such as melanoma, head and neck, liver or kidney cancer.

The chain recombines TRBV6-1 with TRBJ1-2; D is unresolved. Germline V gives CDR1 MNHNS, CDR2 SASEGT. This CDR3 is 15 amino acids long. Trimming stripped 6 bases from V and 8 bases from J, with 22 bases between. CDR3 bases: TGTGCCAGCAGCGTAACCGGGGTCTCGAGAGGGGGCTACACCTTC. This encodes CASSVTGVSRGGYTF.

The chain recombines TRBV5-4 with TRBJ2-5; TRBD1 matches 7 bases. This CDR3 has 14 residues. From germline, CDR1 is SGHNT and CDR2 YYREEE (reference sequence). The V segment lost 4 bases and the J segment 2 bases; nucleotides outside the gene matches: 5. DNA for the CDR3: TGTGCCAGCAGCGTCGAGGGGGCTCAAGAGACCCAGTACTTC. Translation gives CASSVEGAQETQYF.

The chain carries TRBV7-9 and TRBJ1-3; D call uncertain. The V end was cut by 5 bases, the J end by 4 bases, with 12 bases between. CDR1 and CDR2 from the germline V gene are SEHNR and FQNEAQ (reference sequence). The CDR3 is 14 amino acids. The CDR3 spells CASSRGQLGNTIYF. CDR3 coding DNA: TGTGCCAGCAGCCGCGGGCAGTTGGGAAACACCATATATTTT.

This clone has a single count. The gene calls are TRBV7-2 and TRBJ2-3; 7 nucleotides line up with TRBD2. This CDR3 spans 15 amino acids. Germline V gene sequence: CDR1 SGHTA, CDR2 FQGNSA. The V gene end was trimmed by 8 bases and the J gene end by 4 bases; junction bases not matched to a gene: 12. The CDR3 loop reads CASRPGGRRADTQYF. CDR3 DNA: TGTGCCAGCCGTCCCGGGGGGAGGAGAGCAGATACGCAGTATTTT.

The chain links TRBV6-5 to TRBJ2-1, with a weak D call TRBD2 (6 bases). Germline V gene lookup returns CDR1 MNHEY and CDR2 SVGAGI. V dropped 5 bases and J dropped 9 bases, with 20 bases sitting between them. The CDR3 consists of 15 residues. The CDR3 coding sequence is TGTGCCAGCAGTCAAGGGACTTCGGGGGATACTGAGCAGTTCTTC. Protein product: CASSQGTSGDTEQFF.

The chain links TRBV19 to TRBJ2-6; tentative D call: TRBD2 (7 bases). The CDR3 contains 16 residues. Germline V gives CDR1 LNHDA, CDR2 SQIVND (reference sequence). The V and J ends lost 7 bases and 3 bases respectively, with 16 bases between them. CDR3 DNA: TGTGCCAGTATCCAGGGGAGGGAAAGTGGGGCCAACGTCCTGACTTTC. Translated, it gives CASIQGRESGANVLTF.

V and J are TRBV7-2 and TRBJ2-1; 13 positions match TRBD2. CDR1 SGHTA and CDR2 FQGNSA come from the germline V gene. There are 15 residues in the CDR3. J lost 10 bases, V lost 6 bases, and 9 bases had no gene match. Here the CDR3 DNA reads TGTGCCAGCAGACCTACTAGCGGGGGGGCCGGGGAGCAGTTCTTC. It yields the protein CASRPTSGGAGEQFF. Drawing the rest from reference TRBV7-2 and TRBJ2-1, the complete variable domain is GAGVSQSPSNKVTEKGKDVELRCDPISGHTALYWYRQSLGQGLEFLIYFQGNSAPDKSGLPSDRFSAERTGGSVSTLTIQRTQQEDSAVYLCASRPTSGGAGEQFFGPGTRLTVL.

Only one count was recorded for this clone. The chain is built from TRBV29-1 and TRBJ1-1; tentatively, D is TRBD1 (6 bases). Germline-derived CDR1 and CDR2 are SQVTM and ANQGSEA. V gave up 8 bases and J gave up 1 base, with 14 bases separating them. CDR3 length equals 13 residues. CDR3 protein: CSSTKQGNTEAFF. The CDR3 DNA follows: TGCAGCTCTACAAAACAGGGGAACACTGAAGCTTTCTTT.

The chain has TRBV5-1 and TRBJ2-7, with D unresolved. The CDR3 loop spans 15 amino acids. V was clipped by 0 bases and J by 3 bases, with 13 bases between them. Germline CDR1 SGHRS, CDR2 YFSETQ. The DNA for the CDR3 is TGCGCCAGCAGCTTGGCAGTTGGGGAAGGCTACGAGCAGTACTTC. It codes for CASSLAVGEGYEQYF.

This clone was recorded a few times. The chain joins TRBV6-1 to TRBJ1-4; D call uncertain. CDR3 length: 12 residues. The V gene lost 6 bases and the J gene lost 8 bases, with 10 bases spanning the gap. From germline, CDR1 is MNHNS and CDR2 SASEGT. The CDR3 nucleotides read TGTGCCAGCAGCGCCTCTCAAGAAAAACTGTTTTTT. Amino acids: CASSASQEKLFF.

This chain uses TRBV7-8 with TRBJ1-3; D is uncertain. The V gene lost 2 bases and the J gene lost 1 base, with 12 bases spanning the gap. CDR1 SGHVS and CDR2 FQNEAQ come from the germline V gene. The CDR3 is 16 amino acids. The CDR3 nucleotides read TGTGCCAGCAGCTTATTCCCGGCGCCGTCTGGAAACACCATATATTTT. Translating gives CASSLFPAPSGNTIYF.

The chain carries TRBV5-1 and TRBJ1-2; D might be TRBD1 (6 bases). Germline CDR1 reads SGHRS; CDR2 reads YFSETQ. V was pared by 4 bases and J by 8 bases, with 24 bases between. The CDR3 sequence is 16 residues long. This chain's CDR3 is CASSPNAGQTIGGYTF. In DNA form, the CDR3 reads TGCGCCAGCAGCCCGAATGCTGGACAGACCATAGGGGGCTACACCTTC.

The chain carries TRBV5-1 and TRBJ2-3; D might be TRBD2 (5 bases). The V end was cut by 1 base, the J end by 3 bases, with 12 bases between. Germline V gene sequence: CDR1 SGHRS, CDR2 YFSETQ. The CDR3 sequence is 15 residues long. Here the CDR3 reads CASSLYGVRTDTQYF. The DNA for the CDR3 is TGCGCCAGCAGCTTGTACGGGGTACGGACAGATACGCAGTATTTT.

V usage is TRBV6-1 and J usage is TRBJ2-4; D tentatively reads TRBD1 or TRBD2 (5 bases each). Between the trimmed V and J ends, which lost 3 bases and 8 bases, there was a span of 14 bases. Germline values: CDR1 MNHNS, CDR2 SASEGT. CDR3 length: 14 amino acids. CDR3 sequence: CASSEIGTKDIQYF. The CDR3 DNA reads as TGTGCCAGCAGTGAGATAGGGACGAAGGACATTCAGTACTTC.

The J gene is TRBJ2-1, the V gene TRBV11-1, with 10 bases identical to TRBD2. Germline trimming cut 3 bases from V and 8 bases from J; bases unmatched to any gene: 4. CDR1 and CDR2 from the germline V gene are SGHAT and FQDESV (reference sequence). The CDR3 length is 14 residues. This CDR3 is CASSLLAGVHEQFF. DNA of the CDR3: TGTGCCAGCAGCTTGCTAGCGGGGGTGCATGAGCAGTTCTTC.

This chain connects TRBV6-5 to TRBJ1-1, with D possibly matching TRBD1 (6 bases). The germline CDR1 and CDR2 sequences are MNHEY and SVGAGI. CDR3 length: 14 residues. V lost 7 bases and J lost 0, with 12 bases in between. The CDR3 protein is CASNTGSMNTEAFF. CDR3 nucleotides: TGTGCCAGCAATACAGGGTCCATGAACACTGAAGCTTTCTTT.

The V call is TRBV6-6, the J call TRBJ2-7; D possibly corresponds to TRBD1 (6 bases). The V end lost 2 bases, the J end lost 4 bases, and 12 bases lay between the germline ends. CDR1 and CDR2 from the germline V gene are MNHNY and SVGAGI (reference sequence). CDR3 length equals 14 residues. The CDR3 nucleotides read TGTGCCAGCAGTTACCTTGGGCAGGGGTACGAGCAGTACTTC. Amino acid sequence: CASSYLGQGYEQYF.

The V and J genes are TRBV5-1 and TRBJ1-4; D unclear. Trimming stripped 4 bases from V and 5 bases from J, with 15 bases between. The CDR3 is 15 amino acids. The V gene's germline CDR1 is SGHRS and CDR2 YFSETQ. The CDR3 loop reads CASSLGLTVNEKLFF. CDR3 bases: TGCGCCAGCAGCCTCGGGCTGACCGTAAATGAAAAACTGTTTTTT.

A word on this clone: Sequence at one end of the junction differs from germline and may be a read error. This chain uses TRBV7-7 with TRBJ1-2, with TRBD1 identical over 11 bases. Germline V lookup: CDR1 SSHAT, CDR2 FNYEAQ (reference sequence). This CDR3 is built from 15 residues. The CDR3 here is CASSQVDRGRRGYTF. CDR3 in DNA: TGCGCCAGCAGCCAAGTGGACAGGGGGCGGCGGGGCTACACCTTC.

This clone has a single count. This sequence joins TRBV6-6 and TRBJ1-1; no reliable D call. Germline V CDR1 and CDR2: MNHNY, SVGAGI (reference sequence). The ends were cut back, 0 bases at V and 8 bases at J, with 7 bases in the middle. The CDR3 is 12 residues long. CDR3 protein: CASSYSQTEAFF. The CDR3 DNA follows: TGTGCCAGCAGTTACTCTCAAACCGAAGCTTTCTTT.

This clone appeared a single time. The chain couples TRBV10-3 to TRBJ2-3, with a weak D call TRBD1 (5 bases). V was clipped by 5 bases and J by 5 bases, with 11 bases between them. The CDR3 is made up of 13 amino acids. CDR1 ENHRY and CDR2 SYGVKD come from the germline V gene. CDR3 loop: CAISQGSGDTQYF. Written as DNA, the CDR3 is TGTGCCATCAGTCAGGGATCGGGAGATACGCAGTATTTT.

This clone was counted between two and nine times. The rearrangement joins TRBV27 to TRBJ1-6; D remains unclear. The CDR3 covers 15 residues. CDR1 is MNHEY, CDR2 SMNVEV, per germline (reference sequence). Trimming pared 3 bases from V and 10 bases from J, leaving 16 bases between. Written as DNA, the CDR3 is TGTGCCAGCAGTTTGGAGGGTCCCGGTTCCTCACCCCTCCACTTT. Encoded protein: CASSLEGPGSSPLHF.